The 32 T cell receptor beta chains in this list originate from one sample, sequenced in a study of breast tumors, draining lymph nodes, adjacent tissues. Each CDR3 protein gets one entry after TCRdb re-called the multiplex PCR reads with MiXCR. Found here are about 35,000 distinct CDR3 sequences, just over 35% of them singletons; the top ten hold about a tenth. Sequencing input: breast tumor tissue. The receptors derive from a female donor with breast cancer. Some clones in this sample may be carry-over from other donors' samples.

This clonotype occurred many times. J is TRBJ2-7 and V is TRBV19, with 7 bases identical to TRBD1. Per germline, CDR1 LNHDA and CDR2 SQIVND (reference sequence). The CDR3 is 14 residues long. Germline trimming cut 9 bases from V and 7 bases from J; bases unmatched to any gene: 15. The CDR3 loop is CASRSLGQSGEQYF. The DNA for the CDR3 is TGTGCCAGCCGTTCCCTGGGACAGTCGGGGGAGCAGTACTTC.

The sample holds many counts of this clonotype. V usage is TRBV5-8 and J usage is TRBJ2-7; 7 nucleotides align to TRBD2. CDR1 and CDR2 from the germline V gene are SGHTS and YDEGEE. Trimming removed 4 bases from V and 7 bases from J; junction bases left unmatched: 11. This CDR3 comprises 14 residues. This CDR3 is CASSPLAVLREQYF. The CDR3 nucleotides are TGTGCCAGCAGCCCTCTAGCGGTCCTTAGGGAGCAGTACTTC.

A note on this clonotype: Given a much more abundant clone one base away, this may be a read error. J is TRBJ1-3 and V is TRBV20-1, with D perhaps TRBD1 (6 bases). CDR1 and CDR2 from the germline V gene are DFQATT and SNEGSKA (reference sequence). Trimming took 2 bases from V and 8 from J, leaving 13 bases between them. This CDR3 contains 13 residues. DNA of the CDR3: TGCAGTGCTAGATGGGGGGGCGGAGACACCATATATTTT. The encoded protein is CSARWGGGDTIYF.

Turning to this clonotype: This CDR3 is missing its conserved last phenylalanine or tryptophan, likely due to a read error. The V and J genes are TRBV11-3 and TRBJ2-5; D is unclear. V lost 4 bases, J lost 5 bases, and 5 bases lay in between. CDR1 is SGHNT and CDR2 is YENEEA in the germline V gene. This CDR3 region has 11 residues. As DNA, the CDR3 is TGTGCCAGCAGCTACGGGGAGACCCAGTACTGC. This encodes CASSYGETQYC.

This clonotype was seen more than once but under ten times. The chain links TRBV5-4 to TRBJ2-5; 9 bases map to TRBD2. J was trimmed by 4 bases and V by 4 bases; bases with no gene match: 8. Germline-derived CDR1 and CDR2 are SGHNT and YYREEE (reference sequence). The CDR3 spans 15 residues. Here the CDR3 DNA reads TGTGCCAGCAGCACCAAACTAGCGGGCCTAGAGACCCAGTACTTC. This codes for CASSTKLAGLETQYF.

The table lists this clonotype with many counts. This chain joins TRBV5-1 and TRBJ2-7; D not resolved. From germline, CDR1 is SGHRS and CDR2 YFSETQ. V was shortened by 0 bases and J by 0 bases, with 7 bases between the two germline ends. The CDR3 runs 14 residues. In nucleotides, the CDR3 is TGCGCCAGCAGCTTGGACAGTTTCTCCTACGAGCAGTACTTC. Encoded protein: CASSLDSFSYEQYF. The whole variable domain, remainder taken from reference TRBV5-1 and TRBJ2-7, is KAGVTQTPRYLIKTRGQQVTLSCSPISGHRSVSWYQQTPGQGLQFLFEYFSETQRNKGNFPGRFSGRQFSNSRSEMNVSTLELGDSALYLCASSLDSFSYEQYFGPGTRLTVT.

This clonotype was counted many times. The chain carries TRBV19 and TRBJ1-3; D uncertain. This CDR3 contains 15 residues. Deletions cut 5 bases from V and 0 bases from J, with 11 bases between. CDR1 and CDR2 from the germline V gene are LNHDA and SQIVND (reference sequence). The CDR3 protein is CASSPHTSSGNTIYF. CDR3 nucleotide sequence: TGTGCCAGTAGTCCGCACACTAGCTCTGGAAACACCATATATTTT.

This clonotype has a single count. A much larger clone differs from this one at a single base, so this may be a read error. The genes are TRBV5-1 and TRBJ2-5; D not resolved. The CDR3 spans 13 residues. Per germline, CDR1 SGHRS and CDR2 YFSETQ. Written as DNA, the CDR3 is TGCGCCAGCAGCACCCCCGGTGTAGAGGCCCAGTACTTC. Its translation is CASSTPGVEAQYF.

This clonotype has a count of ten or more. V is TRBV6-5 and J is TRBJ1-2; D is unclear. CDR1 and CDR2 (germline): MNHEY, SVGAGI. The V end was cut by 0 bases, the J end by 0 bases, with 8 bases between. The CDR3 has 15 amino acids. In DNA form, the CDR3 reads TGTGCCAGCAGTTACTCTCGAGCGGCTAACTATGGCTACACCTTC. Translated: CASSYSRAANYGYTF.

In its sample, this clonotype was seen many times. This sequence joins TRBV6-5 and TRBJ2-1, with unresolved D. Germline V gene lookup returns CDR1 MNHEY and CDR2 SVGAGI. The CDR3 runs to 12 residues. V lost 4 bases and J lost 12, with 13 bases in between. The CDR3, as DNA: TGTGCCAGCAGTTCTCTGAAGGGCACGCAGTTCTTC. It specifies CASSSLKGTQFF.

J is TRBJ2-5 and V is TRBV10-3; 11 nucleotides match TRBD2. This CDR3 is 17 amino acids long. V trimming: 4 bases; J trimming: 3 bases; junction bases outside the gene matches: 10. The germline V gene encodes CDR1 ENHRY and CDR2 SYGVKD. Here the CDR3 reads CAISGQPGLAVKETQYF. As DNA, the CDR3 is TGTGCCATCAGTGGCCAACCGGGACTAGCGGTTAAAGAGACCCAGTACTTC.

Many counts were recorded for this clonotype. The V call is TRBV7-8, the J call TRBJ2-2, with TRBD2 matching 14 bases. The germline CDR1 and CDR2 sequences are SGHVS and FQNEAQ. The CDR3 has 19 amino acids. The junction had 10 bases not matched to a gene; V was cut back by 3 bases and J by 4 bases. CDR3 sequence (DNA): TGTGCCAGCAGCTTTCGGAGACTAGCGGGAGGGCGGGTCACCGGGGAGCTGTTTTTT. Protein product: CASSFRRLAGGRVTGELFF.

This clonotype appeared a few times. The CDR3 spells CASKIGTSGPNGEQFF. The CDR3 nucleotides read TGTGCCAGCAAAATTGGGACTAGCGGACCCAACGGTGAGCAGTTCTTC. The V and J genes are TRBV5-8 and TRBJ2-1; TRBD2 matches 11 bases. The CDR3 sequence is 16 residues long. V lost 6 bases to trimming and J lost 9 bases; unmatched junction nucleotides: 14. Germline CDR1 and CDR2: SGHTS and YDEGEE.

This clonotype has at least ten counts. This chain uses TRBV5-6 with TRBJ2-5; D ambiguous. Trimming shortened V by 7 bases and J by 4 bases, and 17 bases separated the two germline ends. The CDR3 runs 14 residues. The germline V gene encodes CDR1 SGHDT and CDR2 YYEEEE. CDR3 sequence: CASSRWDSGETQYF. CDR3 in DNA: TGTGCCAGCTCCAGGTGGGATTCGGGAGAGACCCAGTACTTC.

This chain connects TRBV6-4 to TRBJ2-7, with TRBD2 matching 7 bases. The CDR3 contains 16 residues. J gave up 1 base and V 3 bases, and 9 bases lay outside the gene matches. Germline-derived CDR1 and CDR2 are MRHNA and SNTAGT. DNA for the CDR3: TGTGCCAGCAGTGATGGCAGGACTAGACGTTCCTACGAGCAGTACTTC. Translation gives CASSDGRTRRSYEQYF.

This clonotype has a count of ten or more. V and J are TRBV20-1 and TRBJ2-1; TRBD2 matches at 7 bases. From germline, CDR1 is DFQATT and CDR2 SNEGSKA (reference sequence). V was pared by 4 bases and J by 4 bases, with 4 bases of the junction left unmatched. The CDR3 extends over 13 amino acids. The CDR3 is CSATAGPYNEQFF. CDR3 bases: TGCAGTGCTACAGCGGGACCTTACAATGAGCAGTTCTTC.

As concerns this clonotype: One base away lies a much larger clone, so this may be a sequencing read error. The rearrangement joins TRBV19 to TRBJ1-2; maybe TRBD1 (6 bases). The CDR3 extends over 15 amino acids. CDR1 LNHDA and CDR2 SQIVND come from the germline V gene (reference sequence). Trimming removed 2 bases from V and 7 bases from J, with 17 bases in between. The DNA of the CDR3 is TGTGCCAGTAGTATAAACCCCGGACAGAGGAGTGGCTACACCTTC. Translated, it gives CASSINPGQRSGYTF.

Ten or more counts support this clonotype. V gene TRBV7-2 combines with J gene TRBJ2-7; weak D call: TRBD2 (5 bases). CDR3 size: 17 residues. The germline V and J ends were trimmed by 2 bases and 3 bases, with 20 bases remaining between them. The germline CDR1 and CDR2 sequences are SGHTA and FQGNSA. The CDR3 coding sequence is TGTGCCAGCAGCTTAAAGGCCACTAGACCTCTCTTCTACGAGCAGTACTTC. It specifies CASSLKATRPLFYEQYF.

This clonotype was observed at least ten times. This chain links TRBV11-3 with TRBJ2-7, with 10 bases aligning to TRBD2. The germline V gene has CDR1 SGHNT and CDR2 YENEEA. J gave up 5 bases and V 7 bases, and 5 bases lay outside the gene matches. CDR3 size: 13 residues. CDR3 region: CASKAGGVDEQYF. CDR3 bases: TGTGCCAGCAAAGCGGGAGGGGTCGACGAGCAGTACTTC.

With respect to this clonotype: A much larger clonotype is one base distant, so this may be a read error. The V gene is TRBV2, the J gene TRBJ2-2; D is ambiguous. CDR3 size: 16 residues. Trimming pared 4 bases from V and 0 bases from J, leaving 12 bases between. Looked up from germline, CDR1 is SNHLY and CDR2 is FYNNEI. As DNA, the CDR3 is TGTGCCAGCAGTGGAATTTGGCAGGCGAACACCGGGGAGCTGTTTTTT. Its translation is CASSGIWQANTGELFF.

This clonotype was seen more than once but under ten times. Being one base from a much bigger clone, this may be a read error. The DNA is omitted, as the CDR3 cannot be located on it reliably, and the CDR3 follows TCRdb's listing. The chain links TRBV7-9 to TRBJ2-7; TRBD1 was called by the table and not checked on the DNA. The CDR3 totals 13 residues, both ends included. CDR1 is SEHNR and CDR2 is FQNEAQ in the germline V gene (reference sequence). This CDR3 is CASSIVGVGTAIF.

This clonotype was detected ten times or more. The J gene is TRBJ1-4, the V gene TRBV12-3 or TRBV12-4, with a weak D call TRBD1 (6 bases). This CDR3 has 14 amino acids. Trimming pared 6 bases from V and 8 bases from J, leaving 16 bases between. The CDR3 coding sequence is TGTGCCAGCAGCCCTTACAGGGACGAAGAAAAACTGTTTTTT. It translates to CASSPYRDEEKLFF.

This clonotype was counted many times. This sequence joins TRBV6-4 and TRBJ2-3; a weak D match, TRBD2 (5 bases). Germline values: CDR1 MRHNA, CDR2 SNTAGT. Trimming left V 3 bases short and J 2 bases short, with 12 bases between. The CDR3 consists of 15 residues. The CDR3 DNA reads as TGTGCCAGCAGTGAGAACGGACTCCCCACAGATACGCAGTATTTT. This translates into CASSENGLPTDTQYF.

The V call is TRBV12-5, the J call TRBJ2-6, with 12 bases fitting TRBD1. Trimming removed 1 base from V and 2 bases from J; junction bases left unmatched: 3. The CDR3 extends over 18 amino acids. Germline CDR1 and CDR2: LGHNT and FRNRAP. This CDR3 is CASGLGGQGAPGANVLTF. In DNA, the CDR3 is TGTGCTAGTGGTTTGGGGGGACAGGGGGCGCCTGGGGCCAACGTCCTGACTTTC.

In regard to this clonotype: Just one base apart from a much larger clone, this may be a read error. The V call is TRBV6-5, the J call TRBJ2-1, with 13 bases matching TRBD2. This CDR3 has 15 amino acids. CDR1 and CDR2 (germline): MNHEY, SVGAGI. The CDR3 region is CASSLGLAGSNEQLF. The CDR3 bases are TGTGCCAGCAGTTTGGGACTAGCGGGGTCCAATGAGCAGCTCTTC.

The rearrangement uses TRBV20-1 and TRBJ2-3, with 14 bases identical to TRBD2. CDR1 DFQATT and CDR2 SNEGSKA come from the germline V gene (reference sequence). V was clipped by 3 bases and J by 4 bases; unmatched bases: 3. CDR3 length: 15 residues. CDR3 DNA sequence: TGCAGTGCTAGGGGGACTAGCGGGAGATCAGATACGCAGTATTTT. Translating gives CSARGTSGRSDTQYF.

V and J are TRBV6-1 and TRBJ1-1; D gene ambiguous. This CDR3 region has 14 residues. Germline V gene lookup returns CDR1 MNHNS and CDR2 SASEGT. V lost 3 bases to trimming and J lost 0 bases, with 8 bases between them. The CDR3 is CASSERRLNTEAFF. The CDR3 nucleotides are TGTGCCAGCAGTGAGAGGAGATTGAACACTGAAGCTTTCTTT.

This clonotype was detected many times. CDR3: CSAVTGTDTGELFF. CDR3 bases: TGCAGTGCTGTAACGGGGACGGACACCGGGGAGCTGTTTTTT. The chain recombines TRBV20-1 with TRBJ2-2, with D perhaps TRBD1 or TRBD2 (5 bases each). CDR3 size: 14 residues. Trimming removed 5 bases at V and 3 bases at J, with 13 bases between. Germline CDR1 is DFQATT and CDR2 is SNEGSKA (reference sequence).

The chain carries TRBV7-9 and TRBJ1-3; the D gene is possibly TRBD1 (6 bases). CDR3 length: 16 amino acids. Per the germline V gene, CDR1 is SEHNR and CDR2 is FQNEAQ (reference sequence). V lost 2 bases and J lost 2, with 13 bases in between. CDR3 coding DNA: TGTGCCAGCAGCTTATCCAGGACAGTGGCTGGAAACACCATATATTTT. It encodes CASSLSRTVAGNTIYF.

This clonotype was picked up many times. J is TRBJ2-1 and V is TRBV20-1; 12 bases are a match to TRBD2. J gave up 4 bases and V 5 bases, and 3 bases lay outside the gene matches. Germline V lookup: CDR1 DFQATT, CDR2 SNEGSKA (reference sequence). This CDR3 spans 14 amino acids. CDR3 nucleotides: TGCAGTGCTCATACTAGCGGGGGGTACAATGAGCAGTTCTTC. Its translation: CSAHTSGGYNEQFF.

About this clonotype: At one boundary the junction diverges from the germline segment, which might be a read error. V and J are TRBV6-5 and TRBJ2-1, with 8 bases lining up with TRBD2. The CDR3 spans 16 residues. Germline V CDR1 and CDR2: MNHEY, SVGAGI. The CDR3 region has the DNA TGCGCCAGCAGCTACACGGGGGGGTCCCTCCACAATGAGCAGTTCTTC. Its translation is CASSYTGGSLHNEQFF.

Many counts were recorded for this clonotype. The V gene is TRBV7-8, the J gene TRBJ2-7, with D perhaps TRBD2 (5 bases). The germline V gene has CDR1 SGHVS and CDR2 FQNEAQ. The V and J ends lost 1 base and 0 bases respectively, with 10 bases between them. The CDR3 length is 15 residues. CDR3 protein: CASSLGGSYSYEQYF. The CDR3 DNA reads TGTGCCAGCAGCTTAGGAGGGAGTTACTCCTACGAGCAGTACTTC.